This T cell receptor (beta chain) was captured by sequencing in a study of CD8 T cells in Susac syndrome. When the RNA was reverse transcribed, random hexamers were used with an input of 0.5 to 1 ug. Across 54 Vbeta and 13 Jbeta, TCR beta CDR3 was amplified with immunoSEQ multiplex PCR. TCRdb used MiXCR to reprocess the immunoSEQ multiplex PCR reads, holding one entry per CDR3 protein. Of some 150,000 distinct CDR3 sequences listed, nearly 97% are singletons. The authors sequenced TCR beta from blood CD8+ and CD4+ T cells. Multiple sclerosis controls were treatment-naive patients with stable or active relapsing-remitting disease. The V end was cut by 5 bases, the J end by 12 bases, with 17 bases between. Germline CDR1 reads PRHDT; CDR2 reads FYEKMQ (reference sequence). CDR3 length: 13 residues.

The sequenced sample was CD8+ T cells from PBMCs. The chain joins TRBV13 to TRBJ2-1, with a tentative D call TRBD1 (7 bases). This receptor was obtained from a human donor with multiple sclerosis. The CDR3 nucleotides read TGTGCCAGCAGCACAGGACCCCAGGGGGGGCAGTTCTTC. It codes for CASSTGPQGGQFF.